Listed below are T cell receptor beta chains from one sample, sequenced in a study of T-cell memory formation after mild COVID-19. Using its own MiXCR run on the 5' RACE reads, TCRdb lists one record per CDR3 protein. The table has about 350,000 distinct CDR3 sequences, approximately 13% seen once. The sample was PBMCs or a T cell subset sorted from them (not recorded which). Source of these receptors: a man aged 18-30 years who had mild COVID-19 (a few samples of this study predate the infection). Cell type and time point are not known. Both conserved end residues are part of each CDR3. Fields, in order: J gene, V gene, D gene, clone size, CDR3 protein, CDR3 DNA. D genes are given only for firm matches. Size is omitted from some rows. Given values are once, few, many or a class for expanded clones.

>TRBJ2-1|TRBV15|TRBD2|many
CATSSGGAPYNEQFF
TGTGCCACCAGTTCCGGGGGGGCCCCCTACAATGAGCAGTTCTTC
>TRBJ2-2|TRBV10-1|-|once
CASSRRRLPRTGTHTNTGELFF
TGCGCCAGCAGTCGGCGTCGGCTCCCGAGGACCGGGACCCACACGAACACCGGGGAGCTGTTTTTT
>TRBJ2-2|TRBV9|TRBD1|-
CASSGQGGMTGELFF
TGTGCCAGCAGCGGACAGGGGGGGATGACCGGGGAGCTGTTTTTT
>TRBJ2-3|TRBV4-3|TRBD2|few
CASSRQRGRTDTQYF
TGCGCCAGCAGCCGCCAGCGGGGGCGGACAGATACGCAGTATTTT
>TRBJ2-6|TRBV4-3|-|-
CASQPGNSGANVLTF
TGCGCCAGCCAGCCCGGGAACTCTGGGGCCAACGTCCTGACTTTC
>TRBJ2-1|TRBV11-3|-|-
CASSPPGLLNEQFF
TGTGCCAGCAGCCCCCCGGGACTCCTCAATGAGCAGTTCTTC
>TRBJ2-1|TRBV7-2|TRBD1|once
CASSSNTGGRGYEQFF
TGTGCCAGCAGCTCCAACACAGGGGGCAGGGGCTACGAGCAGTTCTTC
>TRBJ1-5|TRBV28|TRBD1|-
CASSSQFTTGGRSPQHF
TGTGCCAGCAGTTCACAATTTACGACAGGGGGCCGGAGTCCCCAGCATTTT
>TRBJ2-5|TRBV18|-|many
CASSPDLQETQYF
TGTGCCAGCTCACCGGACCTCCAAGAGACCCAGTACTTC
>TRBJ2-3|TRBV5-1|TRBD2|many
CASSLPSGGTNTDTQYF
TGCGCCAGCAGCTTACCTTCCGGGGGGACCAACACAGATACGCAGTATTTT
>TRBJ1-1|TRBV29-1|-|-
CSAEGVQNTEAFF
TGCAGCGCCGAGGGGGTACAAAACACTGAAGCTTTCTTT
>TRBJ2-3|TRBV4-1|-|-
CASRGSRTDTQYF
TGCGCCAGCAGGGGCAGTAGGACAGATACGCAGTATTTT
>TRBJ1-4|TRBV20-1|-|few
CSARVLSFQANEKLFF
TGCAGTGCTAGAGTCCTCTCCTTTCAGGCTAATGAAAAACTGTTTTTT
>TRBJ2-1|TRBV7-6|-|few
CASSSRTGGSYNEQFF
TGTGCCAGCAGCTCTAGGACCGGCGGATCCTACAATGAGCAGTTCTTC
>TRBJ1-2|TRBV4-2|-|many
CASSPESAYRNGYTF
TGTGCCAGCAGCCCCGAATCGGCCTACAGGAATGGCTACACCTTC
>TRBJ2-3|TRBV18|-|few
CASSPPGRTSDTQYF
TGTGCCAGCTCACCACCGGGGAGGACGTCTGATACGCAGTATTTT
>TRBJ1-5|TRBV19|-|-
CASQSGAVKPQHF
TGTGCCAGTCAATCGGGCGCCGTCAAGCCCCAGCATTTT
>TRBJ2-1|TRBV10-3|-|many
CAAGTLGDQFF
TGTGCCGCGGGGACTTTGGGAGATCAGTTCTTC
>TRBJ2-3|TRBV5-1|TRBD1|few
CASSPDRGDTDTQYF
TGCGCCAGCAGCCCTGACAGGGGAGACACAGATACGCAGTATTTT
>TRBJ2-3|TRBV11-2|TRBD2|few
CASSPRAGARTDTQYF
TGTGCCAGCAGCCCAAGGGCGGGAGCCCGCACAGATACGCAGTATTTT
>TRBJ2-1|TRBV4-3|-|-
CASSQADRMVSNEQFF
TGCGCCAGCAGCCAAGCAGACCGGATGGTCTCCAATGAGCAGTTCTTC
>TRBJ2-7|TRBV6-5|-|-
CASSIVGPPTYEQYF
TGTGCCAGCAGTATAGTCGGACCCCCCACCTACGAGCAGTACTTC
>TRBJ1-2|TRBV5-1|TRBD1|few
CASSWDREVYGYTF
TGCGCCAGCAGCTGGGACAGGGAAGTCTATGGCTACACCTTC
>TRBJ2-3|TRBV5-1|TRBD2|few
CASSLERGLDTQYF
TGCGCCAGCAGCTTGGAGCGGGGGTTGGATACGCAGTATTTT
>TRBJ1-6|TRBV4-3|-|-
CASSQGFWGFTSPLHF
TGCGCCAGCAGCCAAGGTTTCTGGGGCTTCACTTCACCCCTCCACTTT
>TRBJ1-5|TRBV18|-|few
CASSPLGGASNQPQHF
TGTGCCAGCTCACCACTTGGCGGGGCGAGCAATCAGCCCCAGCATTTT
>TRBJ2-2|TRBV29-1|-|-
CSAANTGELFF
TGCAGCGCCGCGAACACCGGGGAGCTGTTTTTT
>TRBJ2-3|TRBV7-2|-|few
CASSLRHADTQYF
TGTGCCAGCAGCTTAAGACACGCAGATACGCAGTATTTT
>TRBJ2-1|TRBV7-2|TRBD2|few
CASSPQRRGGHEFF
TGTGCCAGCAGCCCGCAGCGGCGGGGGGGCCACGAGTTCTTC
>TRBJ1-1|TRBV18|TRBD1|-
CASSLGQADTEAFF
TGTGCCAGCTCACTTGGACAGGCTGACACTGAAGCTTTCTTT
>TRBJ1-4|TRBV12-3/TRBV12-4|-|many
CASTSSGANEKLFF
TGTGCCAGCACTTCGTCTGGGGCTAATGAAAAACTGTTTTTT
>TRBJ2-1|TRBV19|TRBD2|few
CASSIASGYNEQFF
TGTGCCAGTAGTATAGCTAGCGGGTACAATGAGCAGTTCTTC
>TRBJ2-2|TRBV5-5|-|-
CASSFPYTGELFF
TGTGCCAGCAGCTTCCCGTACACCGGGGAGCTGTTTTTT
>TRBJ2-3|TRBV5-1|-|-
CASSTTLGLTDTQYF
TGCGCCAGCAGCACGACCCTGGGCCTCACAGATACGCAGTATTTT
>TRBJ2-3|TRBV5-6|-|-
CASSLPGESADTQYF
TGTGCCAGCAGCTTGCCAGGGGAGAGCGCAGATACGCAGTATTTT
>TRBJ2-1|TRBV5-1|TRBD1|few
CASSDRTGGPGEQFF
TGCGCCAGCAGCGACCGGACAGGGGGGCCGGGTGAGCAGTTCTTC